One TCR beta chain is described in this entry. Sequencing was performed with immunoSEQ multiplex PCR; in TCRdb, only in-frame clones are kept and a portion is missing. This table holds around 200,000 clones, roughly 86% found once. The record originates from a study of blood T cell repertoires in COVID-19. Germline V gene lookup returns CDR1 MNHNY and CDR2 SVGAGI (reference sequence). The V and J ends lost 2 bases and 4 bases, in that order; junction bases with no gene match: 2. This CDR3 region has 14 residues. This chain uses TRBV6-6 with TRBJ2-5; 9 positions match TRBD1. Source material: peripheral blood. This receptor was taken from a man aged 35-49 years with active or convalescent COVID-19. The CDR3: CASSYGQGSETQYF. DNA of the CDR3: TGTGCCAGCAGTTACGGACAGGGGTCAGAGACCCAGTACTTC.